These 13 T cell receptor beta chains came from one sample sequenced in a study of T cells after yellow fever vaccination. TCRdb re-called the 5' RACE reads through MiXCR, storing one row per CDR3 protein. The table includes fewer than 450,000 distinct CDR3 sequences, approximately 4% detected once. This specimen was PBMCs, taken 5 days after the yellow fever booster vaccination. Receptor source: a man between 18 and 35 years old who received the YFV17D yellow fever vaccine.

Ten or more counts support this clonotype. Compared with germline, one end of the junction differs, possibly owing to a read error. This sequence joins TRBV18 and TRBJ2-3; D gene ambiguous. Germline values: CDR1 KGHSH, CDR2 LQKENI. The CDR3 is 12 amino acids. The CDR3 DNA follows: TGCGCCAGCAGCCCCCCAGCTGATACGCAGTATTTT. This codes for CASSPPADTQYF.

This clonotype came up many times. This sequence joins TRBV7-8 and TRBJ2-7, with D perhaps matching TRBD1 (7 bases). V was trimmed by 2 bases and J by 2 bases, leaving 16 bases between them. The CDR3 extends over 16 amino acids. CDR1 is SGHVS, CDR2 FQNEAQ, per germline. The CDR3 protein is CASSLRAGQFTYEQYF. Here the CDR3 DNA reads TGTGCCAGCAGCTTAAGGGCGGGACAGTTCACCTACGAGCAGTACTTC. The whole variable domain, remainder taken from reference TRBV7-8 and TRBJ2-7, is GAGVSQSPRYKVAKRGQDVALRCDPISGHVSLFWYQQALGQGPEFLTYFQNEAQLDKSGLPSDRFFAERPEGSVSTLKIQRTQQEDSAVYLCASSLRAGQFTYEQYFGPGTRLTVT.

V gene TRBV9 combines with J gene TRBJ2-5; D possibly uses TRBD1 or TRBD2 (6 bases each). V lost 4 bases and J lost 4, with 17 bases in between. Germline CDR1 SGDLS, CDR2 YYNGEE. The CDR3 loop spans 15 amino acids. The CDR3 here is CASSLTRGLGETQYF. The CDR3 region has the DNA TGTGCCAGCAGCCTGACCAGGGGACTGGGAGAGACCCAGTACTTC.

The table lists this clonotype with a few counts. J is TRBJ2-7 and V is TRBV6-6; the D gene is possibly TRBD1 (5 bases). CDR3 size: 14 residues. Per germline, CDR1 MNHNY and CDR2 SVGAGI (reference sequence). The V gene lost 0 bases and the J gene lost 6 bases, with 12 bases spanning the gap. The CDR3 reads CASSYSQGPGEQYV. CDR3 DNA sequence: TGTGCCAGCAGTTACTCTCAGGGCCCGGGCGAGCAGTACGTC.

This clonotype was observed a handful of times. This chain links TRBV5-1 with TRBJ2-3; D is undetermined. V was clipped by 0 bases and J by 4 bases, with 9 bases between them. This CDR3 region has 14 residues. Germline V gene sequence: CDR1 SGHRS, CDR2 YFSETQ. The CDR3 sequence: CASSLGVAPDTQYF. The DNA of the CDR3 is TGCGCCAGCAGCTTGGGAGTAGCCCCAGATACGCAGTATTTT.

CDR3 DNA sequence: TGTGCCAGCAGCCACGTTTCGGGGGGGAATTACAATGAGCAGTTCTTC. Translating gives CASSHVSGGNYNEQFF. This chain connects TRBV4-2 to TRBJ2-1; 8 bases map to TRBD2. This CDR3 contains 16 residues. V lost 3 bases to trimming and J lost 4 bases; unmatched junction nucleotides: 8. In germline, CDR1 is LGHNA, CDR2 YNFKEQ.

This clonotype was observed many times. The chain couples TRBV9 to TRBJ1-1; 8 nucleotides agree with TRBD1. CDR1 and CDR2 (germline): SGDLS, YYNGEE. The ends lost 6 bases at V and 5 bases at J; junction bases unmatched: 9. The CDR3 consists of 14 residues. The CDR3 spells CASTQTGQGTEAFF. In nucleotides, the CDR3 is TGTGCCAGCACCCAGACAGGACAGGGTACTGAAGCTTTCTTT.

With regard to this clonotype: One base away lies a much larger clone, so this may be a sequencing read error. The genes are TRBV7-8 and TRBJ2-2; perhaps TRBD2 as D (7 bases). The V gene's germline CDR1 is SGHVS and CDR2 FQNEAQ. Trimming left V 5 bases short and J 6 bases short, with 22 bases between. The length of the CDR3 is 17 residues. The CDR3: CASSQARMGGGSGELFF. The CDR3 region has the DNA TGTGCCAGCAGCCAAGCCCGGATGGGGGGGGGCTCCGGGGAGCTGTTTTTT.

This clonotype has just a few counts. The V call is TRBV12-3 or TRBV12-4, the J call TRBJ1-2; weak D call: TRBD1 (6 bases). V lost 2 bases to trimming and J lost 3 bases, with 10 bases between them. This CDR3 comprises 14 residues. The CDR3 DNA reads as TGTGCCAGCAGTTTATCCCACAGGGACTATGGCTACACCTTC. Its protein product is CASSLSHRDYGYTF.

This clonotype was seen repeatedly, ten times or more. CDR3 DNA sequence: TGTGCCAGCAGGCGGGGGCTTCGTCAGCCCCAGCATTTT. Protein sequence: CASRRGLRQPQHF. The rearrangement joins TRBV6-5 to TRBJ1-5; tentative D call: TRBD1 (6 bases). This CDR3 is built from 13 residues. V gave up 6 bases and J gave up 6 bases, with 12 bases separating them. Germline loops: CDR1 MNHEY, CDR2 SVGAGI.

This clonotype was detected a few times. The genes are TRBV4-3 and TRBJ1-5, with 8 bases aligning to TRBD1. This CDR3 spans 16 amino acids. The junction had 8 bases not matched to a gene; V was cut back by 4 bases and J by 3 bases. In germline, CDR1 is LGHNA, CDR2 YSLEER. The CDR3 here is CASSPGGTGYNQPQHF. CDR3 sequence (DNA): TGCGCCAGCAGCCCGGGAGGGACAGGTTACAATCAGCCCCAGCATTTT.

The table lists this clonotype with a few counts. The chain has TRBV11-3 and TRBJ2-2, with TRBD1 matching over 8 bases. V lost 5 bases, J lost 6 bases, and 17 bases stayed unmatched. Germline V gene sequence: CDR1 SGHNT, CDR2 YENEEA. The CDR3 is 18 amino acids. The CDR3 region is CASSLGTGHPEGSGELFF. The CDR3 DNA sequence: TGTGCCAGCAGCCTCGGGACAGGTCATCCGGAGGGGTCCGGGGAGCTGTTTTTT. Full variable domain (rest looked up from reference TRBV11-3 and TRBJ2-2): EAGVVQSPRYKIIEKKQPVAFWCNPISGHNTLYWYLQNLGQGPELLIRYENEEAVDDSQLPKDRFSAERLKGVDSTLKIQPAELGDSAVYLCASSLGTGHPEGSGELFFGEGSRLTVL.

The chain couples TRBV20-1 to TRBJ1-2; TRBD1 might be the D (6 bases). The V end was cut by 1 base, the J end by 5 bases, with 11 bases between. Germline V CDR1 and CDR2: DFQATT, SNEGSKA (reference sequence). This CDR3 is 13 amino acids long. CDR3 in amino acids: CSARVRGQYGYTF. The CDR3 bases are TGCAGTGCTAGAGTCCGGGGGCAATATGGCTACACCTTC.